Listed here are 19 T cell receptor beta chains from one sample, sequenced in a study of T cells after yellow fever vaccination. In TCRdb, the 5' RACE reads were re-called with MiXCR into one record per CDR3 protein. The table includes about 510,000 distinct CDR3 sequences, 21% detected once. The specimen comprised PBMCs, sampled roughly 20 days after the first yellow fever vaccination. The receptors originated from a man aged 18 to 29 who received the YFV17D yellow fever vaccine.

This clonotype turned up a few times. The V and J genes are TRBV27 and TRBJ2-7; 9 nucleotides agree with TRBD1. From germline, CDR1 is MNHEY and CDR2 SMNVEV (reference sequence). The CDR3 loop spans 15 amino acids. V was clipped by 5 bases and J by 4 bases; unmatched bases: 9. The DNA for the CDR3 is TGTGCCAGCAGTCTACTCGGGACAGGGATATACGAGCAGTACTTC. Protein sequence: CASSLLGTGIYEQYF.

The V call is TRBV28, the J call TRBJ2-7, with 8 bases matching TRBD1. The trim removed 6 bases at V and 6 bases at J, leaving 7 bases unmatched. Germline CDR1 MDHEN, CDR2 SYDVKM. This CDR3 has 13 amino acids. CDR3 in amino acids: CASSSDRVIEQYV. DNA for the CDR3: TGTGCCAGCAGCTCGGACAGGGTTATCGAGCAGTACGTC.

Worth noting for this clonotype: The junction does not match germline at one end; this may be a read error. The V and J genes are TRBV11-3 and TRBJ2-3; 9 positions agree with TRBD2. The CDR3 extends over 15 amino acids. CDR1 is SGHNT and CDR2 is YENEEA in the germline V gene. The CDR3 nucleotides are TGTGCCAGCATCTTAGTAGCGGGGGCGGGATATACGCAGTATTTT. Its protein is CASILVAGAGYTQYF.

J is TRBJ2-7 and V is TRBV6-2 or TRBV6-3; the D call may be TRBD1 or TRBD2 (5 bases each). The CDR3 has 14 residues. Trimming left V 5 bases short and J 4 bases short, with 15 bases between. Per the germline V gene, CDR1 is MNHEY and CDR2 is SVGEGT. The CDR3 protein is CASSRIWDLYEQYV. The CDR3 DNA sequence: TGTGCCAGCAGTAGGATTTGGGACCTATACGAGCAGTACGTC.

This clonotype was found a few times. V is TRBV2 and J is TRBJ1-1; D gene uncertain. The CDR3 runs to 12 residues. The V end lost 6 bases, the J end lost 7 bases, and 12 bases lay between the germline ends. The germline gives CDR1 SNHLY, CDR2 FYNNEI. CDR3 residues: CASSDEGLEAFF. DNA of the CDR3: TGTGCCAGCAGCGATGAGGGCCTTGAAGCTTTCTTT.

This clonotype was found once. The CDR3 spells CASSLGGDINEQFF. CDR3 coding DNA: TGCGCCAGCAGCTTGGGGGGGGATATCAATGAGCAGTTCTTC. The rearrangement joins TRBV5-1 to TRBJ2-1; D may be TRBD2 (6 bases). With 0 bases removed from V and 6 bases from J, the gap between germline ends came to 10 bases. The CDR3 is 14 residues long. Germline lookup yields CDR1 SGHRS and CDR2 YFSETQ.

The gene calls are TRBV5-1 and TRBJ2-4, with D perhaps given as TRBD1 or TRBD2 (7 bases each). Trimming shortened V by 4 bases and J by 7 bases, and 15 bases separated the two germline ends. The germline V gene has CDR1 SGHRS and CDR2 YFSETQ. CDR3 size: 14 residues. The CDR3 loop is CASSPDREGNIQYF. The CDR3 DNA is TGCGCCAGCAGCCCAGACAGGGAGGGGAACATTCAGTACTTC.

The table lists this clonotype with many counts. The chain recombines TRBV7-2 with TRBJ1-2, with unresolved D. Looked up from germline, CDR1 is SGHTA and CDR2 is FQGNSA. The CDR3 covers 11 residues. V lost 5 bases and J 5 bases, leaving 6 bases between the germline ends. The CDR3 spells CASSPRYGYTF. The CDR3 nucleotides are TGTGCCAGCAGCCCACGGTATGGCTACACCTTC.

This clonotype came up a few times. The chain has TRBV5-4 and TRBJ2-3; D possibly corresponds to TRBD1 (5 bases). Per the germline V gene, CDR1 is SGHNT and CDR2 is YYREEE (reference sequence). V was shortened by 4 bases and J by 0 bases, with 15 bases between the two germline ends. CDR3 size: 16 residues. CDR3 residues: CASSQIDRSSTDTQYF. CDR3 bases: TGTGCCAGCAGCCAAATTGACAGATCTAGCACAGATACGCAGTATTTT. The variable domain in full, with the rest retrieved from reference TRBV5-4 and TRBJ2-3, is ETGVTQSPTHLIKTRGQQVTLRCSSQSGHNTVSWYQQALGQGPQFIFQYYREEENGRGNFPPRFSGLQFPNYSSELNVNALELDDSALYLCASSQIDRSSTDTQYFGPGTRLTVL.

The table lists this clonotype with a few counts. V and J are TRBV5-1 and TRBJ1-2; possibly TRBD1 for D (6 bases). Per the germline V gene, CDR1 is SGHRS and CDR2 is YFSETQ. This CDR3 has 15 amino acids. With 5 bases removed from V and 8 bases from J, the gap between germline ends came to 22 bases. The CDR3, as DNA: TGCGCCAGCAGAAAAACCCCCGGACAGTCCTCCGGCTACACCTTC. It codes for CASRKTPGQSSGYTF.

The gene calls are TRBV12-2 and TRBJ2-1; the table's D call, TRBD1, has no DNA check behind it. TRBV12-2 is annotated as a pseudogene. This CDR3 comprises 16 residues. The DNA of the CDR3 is TGTGCAAGTCGCTTAGGTCCAGGGGGAATTTACAATGAGCAGTTCTTC. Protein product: CASRLGPGGIYNEQFF.

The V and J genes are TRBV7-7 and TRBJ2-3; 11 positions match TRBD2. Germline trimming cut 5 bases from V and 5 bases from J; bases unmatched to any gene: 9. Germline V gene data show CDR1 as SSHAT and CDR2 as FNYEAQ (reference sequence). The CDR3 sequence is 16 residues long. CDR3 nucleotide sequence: TGTGCCAGCAGCCCGTTAGCGGGGGGGCAAGGAGATACGCAGTATTTT. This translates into CASSPLAGGQGDTQYF.

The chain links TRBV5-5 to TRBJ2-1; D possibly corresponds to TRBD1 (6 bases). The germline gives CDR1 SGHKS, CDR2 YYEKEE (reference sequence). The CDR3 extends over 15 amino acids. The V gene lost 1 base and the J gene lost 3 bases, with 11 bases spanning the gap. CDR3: CASSLIGGNYNEQFF. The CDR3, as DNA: TGTGCCAGCAGCTTGATAGGGGGTAACTACAATGAGCAGTTCTTC.

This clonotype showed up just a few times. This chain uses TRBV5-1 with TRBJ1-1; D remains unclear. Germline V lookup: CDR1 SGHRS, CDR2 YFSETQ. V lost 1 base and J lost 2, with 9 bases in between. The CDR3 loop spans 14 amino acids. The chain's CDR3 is CASSLYGVNTEAFF. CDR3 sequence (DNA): TGCGCCAGCAGCTTGTATGGGGTTAACACTGAAGCTTTCTTT.

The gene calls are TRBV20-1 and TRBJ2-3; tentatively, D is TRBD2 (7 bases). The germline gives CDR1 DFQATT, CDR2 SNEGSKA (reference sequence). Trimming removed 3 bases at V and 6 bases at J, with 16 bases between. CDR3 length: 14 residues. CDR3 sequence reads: CSARGGAGRDTQYF. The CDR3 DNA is TGCAGTGCTAGGGGGGGGGCCGGTAGGGATACGCAGTATTTT.

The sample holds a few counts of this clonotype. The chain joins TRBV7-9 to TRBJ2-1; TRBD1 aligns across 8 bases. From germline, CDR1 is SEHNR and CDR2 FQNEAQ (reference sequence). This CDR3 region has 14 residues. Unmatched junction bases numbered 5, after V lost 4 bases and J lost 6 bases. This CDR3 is CASSSQGARNEQFF. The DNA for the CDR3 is TGTGCCAGCAGCTCCCAGGGGGCGCGCAATGAGCAGTTCTTC.

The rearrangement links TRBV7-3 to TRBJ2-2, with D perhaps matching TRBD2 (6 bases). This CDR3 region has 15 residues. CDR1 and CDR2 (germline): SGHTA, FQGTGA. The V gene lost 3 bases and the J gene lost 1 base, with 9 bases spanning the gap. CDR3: CASSFGTVNTGELFF. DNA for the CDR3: TGTGCCAGCAGCTTCGGGACTGTGAACACCGGGGAGCTGTTTTTT.

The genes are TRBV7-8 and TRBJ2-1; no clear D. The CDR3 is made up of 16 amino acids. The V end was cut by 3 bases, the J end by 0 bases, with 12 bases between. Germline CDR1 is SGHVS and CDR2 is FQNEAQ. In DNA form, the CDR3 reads TGTGCCAGCAGCTTCTCGCGCTCTTACTCCTACAATGAGCAGTTCTTC. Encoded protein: CASSFSRSYSYNEQFF.

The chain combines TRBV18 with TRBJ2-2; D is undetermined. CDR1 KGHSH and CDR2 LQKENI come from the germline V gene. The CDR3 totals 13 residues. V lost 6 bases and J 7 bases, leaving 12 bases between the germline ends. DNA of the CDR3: TGTGCCAGCTCCCCGTCGTCGGTCGGGGAGCTGTTTTTT. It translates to CASSPSSVGELFF.